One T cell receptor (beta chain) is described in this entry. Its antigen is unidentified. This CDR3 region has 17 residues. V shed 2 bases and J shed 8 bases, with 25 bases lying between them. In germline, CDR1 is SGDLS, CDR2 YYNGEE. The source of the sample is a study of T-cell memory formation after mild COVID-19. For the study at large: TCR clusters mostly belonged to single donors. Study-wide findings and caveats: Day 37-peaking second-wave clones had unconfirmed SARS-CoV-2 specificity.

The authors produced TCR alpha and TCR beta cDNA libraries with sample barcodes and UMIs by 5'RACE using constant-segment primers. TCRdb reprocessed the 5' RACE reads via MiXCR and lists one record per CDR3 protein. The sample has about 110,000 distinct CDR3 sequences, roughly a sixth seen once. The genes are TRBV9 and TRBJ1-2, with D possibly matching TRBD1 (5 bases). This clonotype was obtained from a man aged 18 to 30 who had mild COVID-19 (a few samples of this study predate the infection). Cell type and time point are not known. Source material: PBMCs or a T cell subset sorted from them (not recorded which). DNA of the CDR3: TGTGCCAGCAGCGTGACGGGACGTCTAACCGAACTCGGGGGCTACACCTTC. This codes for CASSVTGRLTELGGYTF.